These 16 T cell receptor beta chains came from one sample sequenced in a study of CD8 T cells in Susac syndrome. It was with random hexamers that roughly 0.5 to 1 ug RNA was reverse transcribed. TCRdb re-called the immunoSEQ multiplex PCR reads through MiXCR, storing one row per CDR3 protein. The sample holds around 270,000 distinct CDR3 sequences, around 89% seen once. The sample comprised CD8+ T cells from PBMCs. These receptors were collected from a human donor with multiple sclerosis.

The chain couples TRBV28 to TRBJ2-2; D might be TRBD2 (5 bases). Germline CDR1 is MDHEN and CDR2 is SYDVKM. V lost 2 bases and J 2 bases, leaving 12 bases between the germline ends. This CDR3 is 16 amino acids long. This CDR3 is CASSLEAGSNTGELFF. CDR3 bases: TGTGCCAGCAGTTTAGAGGCGGGTTCAAACACCGGGGAGCTGTTTTTT.

The rearrangement joins TRBV2 to TRBJ2-7, with D unclear. The CDR3 is 12 residues long. The germline V gene has CDR1 SNHLY and CDR2 FYNNEI. Deletions cut 7 bases from V and 3 bases from J, with 10 bases between. The CDR3 nucleotides are TGTGCCAGCAAGGTCAGCTACTACGAGCAGTACTTC. This sequence encodes CASKVSYYEQYF.

J is TRBJ2-3 and V is TRBV12-3 or TRBV12-4, with unresolved D. The CDR3 sequence is 14 residues long. V was shortened by 1 base and J by 6 bases, with 11 bases between the two germline ends. For the CDR3, the DNA is TGTGCCAGCAGTTTAGGCATTCTCTGGGATACGCAGTATTTT. The encoded protein is CASSLGILWDTQYF.

The rearrangement uses TRBV28 and TRBJ1-5; D not certain. The CDR3 contains 17 residues. Looked up from germline, CDR1 is MDHEN and CDR2 is SYDVKM. Trimming cost V 6 bases and J 1 base, with 19 bases left between them. The DNA of the CDR3 is TGTGCCAGCAGGGGGTACAAAGACATCCTAAGCAATCAGCCCCAGCATTTT. Residues: CASRGYKDILSNQPQHF.

In this sample, this clonotype turned up a few times. V gene TRBV4-1 combines with J gene TRBJ2-5; no clear D. V was pared by 1 base and J by 5 bases, with 17 bases between. This CDR3 has 16 residues. Germline V gene lookup returns CDR1 MGHRA and CDR2 YSYEKL. CDR3 in DNA: TGCGCCAGCAGCCAAGTGGAGTGGACGGGCTTGGAGACCCAGTACTTC. Translated: CASSQVEWTGLETQYF.

The chain has TRBV6-2 or TRBV6-3 and TRBJ2-1, with TRBD2 as a possible D gene (5 bases). Trimming pared 0 bases from V and 10 bases from J, leaving 10 bases between. The length of the CDR3 is 13 residues. Germline values: CDR1 MNHEY, CDR2 SVGEGT. The CDR3 bases are TGTGCCAGCAGTTACTCGTTCTCGGGGGAGCAGTTCTTC. It codes for CASSYSFSGEQFF.

The chain links TRBV15 to TRBJ1-5; D gene ambiguous. V lost 5 bases to trimming and J lost 1 base, with 12 bases between them. CDR3 length: 15 residues. Germline V gene sequence: CDR1 LNHNV, CDR2 YYDKDF (reference sequence). DNA for the CDR3: TGTGCCACCAGCGGAACATTGTTAAGCAATCAGCCCCAGCATTTT. Protein sequence: CATSGTLLSNQPQHF.

The rearrangement links TRBV2 to TRBJ2-3; D assignment may be TRBD1 or TRBD2 (6 bases each). V shed 5 bases and J shed 1 base, with 10 bases lying between them. The germline gives CDR1 SNHLY, CDR2 FYNNEI. The CDR3 extends over 14 amino acids. In DNA, the CDR3 is TGTGCCAGCAGTTCGGAGGGGGGCACAGATACGCAGTATTTT. Its translation: CASSSEGGTDTQYF.

The chain recombines TRBV30 with TRBJ1-3, with D possibly being TRBD1 (5 bases). This CDR3 contains 14 residues. CDR1 GTSNPN and CDR2 SVGIG come from the germline V gene (reference sequence). V lost 1 base and J lost 0, with 7 bases in between. CDR3 amino acids: CAWSETASGNTIYF. Here the CDR3 DNA reads TGTGCCTGGAGTGAGACAGCCTCTGGAAACACCATATATTTT.

This chain connects TRBV4-3 to TRBJ1-5, with D unclear. The V end was cut by 0 bases, the J end by 6 bases, with 12 bases between. From germline, CDR1 is LGHNA and CDR2 YSLEER. The CDR3 spans 15 residues. CDR3 sequence reads: CASSQDLSVGQPQHF. In DNA, the CDR3 is TGCGCCAGCAGCCAAGATCTTTCGGTTGGTCAGCCCCAGCATTTT.

The chain has TRBV2 and TRBJ2-1, with 11 nucleotides matching TRBD1. The CDR3 length is 16 residues. The germline V gene has CDR1 SNHLY and CDR2 FYNNEI. The ends lost 6 bases at V and 3 bases at J; junction bases unmatched: 7. CDR3 sequence (DNA): TGTGCCAGCAGAACCGGGACAGGGGGGTACTACAATGAGCAGTTCTTC. Translating gives CASRTGTGGYYNEQFF.

J is TRBJ2-1 and V is TRBV20-1, with D unclear. V was cut by 0 bases and J by 4 bases, with 10 bases left in between. Germline V gene sequence: CDR1 DFQATT, CDR2 SNEGSKA (reference sequence). This CDR3 has 14 residues. CDR3 amino acids: CSARDPTAYNEQFF. The DNA for the CDR3 is TGCAGTGCTAGAGATCCCACTGCTTACAATGAGCAGTTCTTC.

This chain joins TRBV29-1 and TRBJ2-1; D remains ambiguous. Germline V CDR1 and CDR2: SQVTM, ANQGSEA. The CDR3 covers 15 residues. The V gene lost 1 base and the J gene lost 0 bases, with 10 bases spanning the gap. The CDR3 region is CSVEGVVFSYNEQFF. The DNA of the CDR3 is TGCAGCGTTGAAGGCGTGGTCTTCTCCTACAATGAGCAGTTCTTC.

The chain recombines TRBV2 with TRBJ2-1; TRBD2 matches 9 bases. The CDR3 extends over 15 amino acids. The germline CDR1 and CDR2 sequences are SNHLY and FYNNEI. Trimming removed 2 bases from V and 7 bases from J; junction bases left unmatched: 6. The CDR3, as DNA: TGTGCCAGCAGTGAAATAGTTCTAGCGGGAAATGAGCAGTTCTTC. This encodes CASSEIVLAGNEQFF.

The chain is built from TRBV27 and TRBJ2-7; 10 nucleotides line up with TRBD2. The germline V gene has CDR1 MNHEY and CDR2 SMNVEV (reference sequence). V gave up 5 bases and J gave up 3 bases; unmatched junction bases: 7. This CDR3 spans 15 amino acids. CDR3 amino acids: CASSESGGEIYEQYF. DNA for the CDR3: TGTGCCAGCAGTGAAAGCGGGGGGGAAATCTACGAGCAGTACTTC.

This sequence joins TRBV2 and TRBJ2-1; D is undetermined. The germline gives CDR1 SNHLY, CDR2 FYNNEI. The CDR3 extends over 16 amino acids. The V end lost 4 bases, the J end lost 2 bases, and 15 bases lay between the germline ends. The CDR3 protein is CASSGARPDPYNEQFF. CDR3 nucleotides: TGTGCCAGCAGTGGCGCTCGCCCCGACCCCTACAATGAGCAGTTCTTC. The whole variable domain, remainder taken from reference TRBV2 and TRBJ2-1, is EPEVTQTPSHQVTQMGQEVILRCVPISNHLYFYWYRQILGQKVEFLVSFYNNEISEKSEIFDDQFSVERPDGSNFTLKIRSTKLEDSAMYFCASSGARPDPYNEQFFGPGTRLTVL.